The subject of this entry is one T cell receptor beta chain. This clone was seen a few times. It lacks a known antigen. Base qualities are missing; no much larger clone stands one base away. Distinct nucleotide sequences in the sample also encode this CDR3. The sample originates from a study of shared clonotypes between healthy human individuals (TCRdb year 2020). Background for the entire study: Three men and two women, aged 18 to 49 years, made up the cohort. For each donor, CD4 naive and CD4 memory were each given three plates, CD8 naive was given two plates, and CD8 memory was given one plate. To estimate repertoire size and how much clonotypes are shared between individuals, the study performed deep sequencing of blood TCR repertoires from a few healthy adults. Different laboratories and diverse techniques were used to prepare libraries and sequence TCR repertoires, to increase sequencing depth and limit assay-specific biases. Per donor, leukapheresis produced somewhere between about 0.94 and 9.5 billion PBMCs. What the study reported, not specific to this receptor: When a few donors were compared, the shared fraction of clonotypes was about 5.4% for naive CD4, 3.5% for naive CD8, more than 2% for memory CD4, and under 0.5% for memory CD8. Naive subsets generally had larger estimated clonotype richness than memory subsets. The small number of donors limited the genetic and exposure-history diversity represented. Clonotypes shared by all four sorted-subset donors showed higher generation probabilities than non-shared clonotypes. Sampling was limited to blood, and TCR repertoires in tissue likely differ from TCR repertoires in blood. Even with the large sequencing depth, rarefaction of the sorted-subset datasets indicated that sequencing was incomplete. Pairwise subsampling led to the expectation that sequencing depth would affect the degree of clonotype sharing among donors.

The CDR3 covers 13 residues, taking in both the cysteine and the phenylalanine. Of all the DNA, just the CDR3 is kept, 39 bases in frame from base 1. CDR1 MDHEN and CDR2 SYDVKM are derived from the germline V gene. Cut back by 6 bases and 2 bases, the V and J ends lie 7 bases apart. Healthy HIV-negative adults with no recently reported acute infections or vaccinations were included as donors. All donors were Caucasian adults living in Nashville, Tennessee, USA. CD4+ T cells were enriched by magnetic negative selection; naive cells were then positively selected on CD45RA, and the negative fraction formed the memory subset. After blood collection by leukapheresis, PBMCs were isolated using Ficoll-Histopaque density gradient centrifugation and then cryopreserved in the vapor phase of liquid nitrogen. Purity and quantity of every magnetically sorted T cell population were checked by analytical flow cytometry. Each sorted fraction had its genomic DNA isolated and then quantified by UV absorbance on a Nanodrop 2000c.

Using the deep immunoSEQ assay, multiplex PCR amplified TCR CDR3 regions from genomic DNA. Genomic DNA extracted from each cell subset was distributed evenly over all wells of several immunoSEQ 96-well plates, and each plate served as one replicate. For sorted subsets, approximately 190 ng of genomic DNA, equivalent to 25,000 to 35,000 T cell genomes, went into each replicate PCR. Purified libraries were measured with a Qubit 3.0 fluorometer, size-checked on a Bioanalyzer 2100, and measured again with the KAPA Library Quantification kit. Every immunoSEQ 96-well plate was sequenced on a dedicated single-read 150-cycle Illumina NextSeq 550 flow cell. Concerning the study's data processing: The immunoSEQ output contained only junctional sequences without quality scores, so filtering could not match that applied to full-length reads. To assign V/J genes and CDR3, sequences were annotated using PyIR, a Python wrapper for IgBLAST v1.9, with IMGT germline references. Any read was removed if the V/J assignment was weak (E-value above 1e-6), the CDR3 was missing, or the read contained stop codons, out-of-frame junctions, or ambiguous translated residues. V3J clonotypes were defined as sequences sharing the same inferred V gene, J gene, and CDR3 amino acid sequence. To compute the percentage overlap between repertoires, the number of shared unique clonotypes was divided by the size of the smaller repertoire. Richness of each repertoire was evaluated using RTK rarefaction, the Chao1 estimator, and Recon v2.1 estimates of unobserved clonotypes. For all TCRbeta clonotypes obtained by the gDNA method from a handful of donors, generation probabilities were computed with OLGA. TCRdb retrieved this table from immuneACCESS and kept in-frame rearrangements only. Not all clones are present; in checked studies, unresolved V genes account for under half, and no reason is known for the remainder. V and J calls and clone size are copied from that table; D and trimming were computed from the DNA. The sample profile shows about 1 million clones; approximately 76% of them were found once. The ten largest clones take up approximately 1.5% of the sample.

Sequenced sample: memory CD4+ T cells sorted from blood. The cell subset or site label corresponds to: CD45RA-negative fraction. The receptor's source is a man younger than 35 in good health. The chain is encoded by TRBV28 joined to TRBJ2-2, with no confidently assigned D gene. The nucleotide sequence reads as follows: TGTGCCAGCAGAGAAGTAAACACCGGGGAGCTGTTTTTT. The resulting protein is CASREVNTGELFF. The CDR3 plus the reference TRBV28 and TRBJ2-2 genes for the other parts give the full variable domain: DVKVTQSSRYLVKRTGEKVFLECVQDMDHENMFWYRQDPGLGLRLIYFSYDVKMKEKGDIPEGYSVSREKKERFSLILESASTNQTSMYLCASREVNTGELFFGEGSRLTVL.